Sequencing of this TCR beta chain was carried out in a study of blood T cell repertoires in COVID-19. Study in general: T cells, B-cell-depleted T cells, or PBMCs supplied cDNA or gDNA.

Germline loops: CDR1 MNHNY, CDR2 SVGAGI (reference sequence). CDR3 length equals 15 residues. V dropped 0 bases and J dropped 4; count of bases not matched to a gene: 4. Method: immunoSEQ multiplex PCR; TCRdb's copy keeps in-frame clones and lacks some. The data hold some 370,000 clones, with 80% to 90% observed a single time. The sequenced material came from peripheral blood. This sequence originates from a man aged 40-49 years with acute or convalescent COVID-19. The J gene is TRBJ2-7, the V gene TRBV6-6; TRBD1 aligns across 9 bases. This chain's CDR3 is CASSYSRDRDYEQYF. CDR3 coding DNA: TGTGCCAGCAGTTACTCTCGGGACAGGGATTACGAGCAGTACTTC.